The present TCR beta chain was sequenced within a study of CD8+ T cells in alopecia areata. RNA, once extracted, was reverse transcribed into cDNA for use as the sequencing template. TCRdb keeps only in-frame clones here, not all; method: immunoSEQ multiplex PCR. The repertoire consists of more than 250,000 clones, none detected only once. The CDR3 is made up of 15 amino acids. Germline V CDR1 and CDR2: NSHNY, SYGAGN. The V and J ends lost 4 bases and 6 bases, in that order; junction bases with no gene match: 6. Overall study findings and caveats: It was lesional scalp, especially alopecia totalis/universalis, that showed higher clonality than normal scalp. Among the cells sequenced in scalp samples are also the resident alphabeta T cells of normal skin.

This clone showed up just a few times. Its cognate antigen is unknown. Germline and genes: mouse. The observed sequence ends 4 residues before the CDR3 terminus, with the missing tail filled in from the germline J gene. It was with CD4, CD8alpha, NKG2D, NKG2ACE and other markers that pooled cutaneous lymph node cells were sorted. Sequencing input: CD4+ T cells sorted from a lymph node. V and J are TRBV13-1 and TRBJ2-2, with 10 bases fitting TRBD1. The receptor was derived from a C3H/HeJ mouse with alopecia areata. As its MHC haplotype, the strain has H2-k. The CDR3 region is CASSTGGQGSGQLYF. CDR3 DNA (partial): TGTGCCAGCAGTACTGGGGGACAGGGGTCCGGG.